This entry lists 2 T cell receptor beta chains sequenced from one sample in a study of blood T cell repertoires in COVID-19. Some clones are missing from TCRdb's copy, which holds only in-frame ones; the method was immunoSEQ multiplex PCR. The sample includes 150,000 or so clones, more than 75% of them seen just once. The specimen sequenced was peripheral blood. Source of these receptors: a human donor with acute or convalescent COVID-19. The donor label of this sample is uncertain.

Points on this clone: The same CDR3 is also encoded by other DNA sequences in this sample. The V call is TRBV5-1, the J call TRBJ1-2; maybe TRBD1 (6 bases). Germline V gene lookup returns CDR1 SGHRS and CDR2 YFSETQ. V was trimmed by 0 bases and J by 8 bases, leaving 11 bases between them. There are 13 residues in the CDR3. In nucleotides, the CDR3 is TGCGCCAGCAGCTTGGGGCAGGGGCGCGGCTACACCTTC. Translated: CASSLGQGRGYTF.

The chain carries TRBV6-6 and TRBJ1-2; TRBD1 agrees at 9 bases. Germline V CDR1 and CDR2: MNHNY, SVGAGI (reference sequence). J lost 8 bases, V lost 0 bases, and 7 bases had no gene match. The CDR3 loop spans 15 amino acids. In DNA form, the CDR3 reads TGTGCCAGCAGTTACTCCCGGGACAGGGCTCGGGGCTACACCTTC. Translation gives CASSYSRDRARGYTF.